Each of the 25 T cell receptor beta chains below was sequenced from the same sample in a study of T cell changes during pregnancy in multiple sclerosis. Sequenced by immunoSEQ multiplex PCR; TCRdb stores in-frame clones only, minus some. Found here are about 35,000 clones, over 90% of them singletons; the top ten hold around 0.41%. The input for sequencing was CD4+ T cells from peripheral blood mononuclear cells, taken in the second trimester of pregnancy. The source is a female donor with multiple sclerosis, enrolled in a pregnancy study.

The chain combines TRBV19 with TRBJ2-7; D might be TRBD1 (5 bases). Trimming stripped 4 bases from V and 4 bases from J, with 11 bases between. CDR1 and CDR2 from the germline V gene are LNHDA and SQIVND (reference sequence). The CDR3 has 13 amino acids. CDR3 protein: CASSSQAGYEQYF. CDR3 in DNA: TGTGCCAGTAGTAGCCAGGCAGGGTACGAGCAGTACTTC.

This clone is medium-sized within its sample. DNA of the CDR3: TGTGCCAGTAGTATGTCATACGGGGTCAGCTATGGCTACACCTTC. Encoded protein: CASSMSYGVSYGYTF. The genes are TRBV19 and TRBJ1-2; D not certain. CDR3 length: 15 amino acids. Germline CDR1 is LNHDA and CDR2 is SQIVND (reference sequence). The V end lost 3 bases, the J end lost 4 bases, and 15 bases lay between the germline ends.

This sequence joins TRBV5-1 and TRBJ2-1; 8 bases map to TRBD1. The CDR3 covers 17 residues. J gave up 6 bases and V 0 bases, and 11 bases lay outside the gene matches. The germline CDR1 and CDR2 sequences are SGHRS and YFSETQ. CDR3 protein: CASSLEGAGGRFNEQFF. The CDR3 region has the DNA TGCGCCAGCAGCTTGGAGGGGGCAGGGGGCCGATTCAATGAGCAGTTCTTC.

J is TRBJ2-3 and V is TRBV5-1; 8 bases map to TRBD1. The CDR3 contains 17 residues. CDR1 and CDR2 (germline): SGHRS, YFSETQ. V trimming: 0 bases; J trimming: 0 bases; junction bases outside the gene matches: 6. CDR3 nucleotides: TGCGCCAGCAGCTTGGGGCAGGGGGCCGATAGCACAGATACGCAGTATTTT. As protein: CASSLGQGADSTDTQYF.

This clone was seen only once. The CDR3 loop is CSVENQRGYGEKLFF. CDR3 nucleotide sequence: TGCAGCGTTGAAAACCAACGGGGGTATGGTGAAAAACTGTTTTTT. The chain combines TRBV29-1 with TRBJ1-4, with D perhaps matching TRBD1 (5 bases). CDR1 is SQVTM and CDR2 is ANQGSEA in the germline V gene. V lost 2 bases and J 7 bases, leaving 17 bases between the germline ends. The CDR3 has 15 residues.

CDR3 sequence: CASSSDSPRRNTEAFF. The DNA of the CDR3 is TGTGCCAGCAGCTCCGATTCACCGAGGAGGAACACTGAAGCTTTCTTT. The rearrangement uses TRBV5-4 and TRBJ1-1; D is undetermined. The CDR3 runs 16 residues. Germline V gene lookup returns CDR1 SGHNT and CDR2 YYREEE (reference sequence). The V and J ends lost 3 bases and 1 base respectively, with 16 bases between them. The full variable domain, completed using reference TRBV5-4 and TRBJ1-1, is ETGVTQSPTHLIKTRGQQVTLRCSSQSGHNTVSWYQQALGQGPQFIFQYYREEENGRGNFPPRFSGLQFPNYSSELNVNALELDDSALYLCASSSDSPRRNTEAFFGQGTRLTVV.

CDR3 amino acids: CASSMDRPYEQYF. CDR3 DNA: TGTGCCAGCAGCATGGACAGGCCCTACGAGCAGTACTTC. V usage is TRBV7-6 and J usage is TRBJ2-7, with 7 bases that match TRBD1. The germline V gene encodes CDR1 SGHVS and CDR2 FNYEAQ. The CDR3 contains 13 residues. V was pared by 5 bases and J by 2 bases, with 3 bases of the junction left unmatched.

The J gene is TRBJ2-3, the V gene TRBV5-4, with D possibly matching TRBD2 (6 bases). Germline loops: CDR1 SGHNT, CDR2 YYREEE (reference sequence). The CDR3 runs 14 residues. Trimming took off 0 bases at V and 3 bases at J, with 8 bases between the two ends. The CDR3 DNA reads as TGTGCCAGCAGCTTGGATAGCGGTACAGATACGCAGTATTTT. Translation gives CASSLDSGTDTQYF.

The chain carries TRBV30 and TRBJ1-2, with 8 bases lining up with TRBD1. The CDR3 has 15 residues. With 2 bases clipped from V and 0 bases from J, the junction kept 5 bases outside the gene matches. From germline, CDR1 is GTSNPN and CDR2 SVGIG (reference sequence). The DNA of the CDR3 is TGTGCCTGGAGTAGGACAGGGTTCGCTAACTATGGCTACACCTTC. It codes for CAWSRTGFANYGYTF.

The genes are TRBV5-6 and TRBJ1-1; 8 bases fit TRBD1. CDR1 is SGHDT, CDR2 YYEEEE, per germline. J gave up 0 bases and V 1 base, and 14 bases lay outside the gene matches. The CDR3 extends over 19 amino acids. The CDR3 is CASSLFISGQVGMNTEAFF. The CDR3 DNA is TGTGCCAGCAGCTTGTTCATCTCGGGACAGGTGGGGATGAACACTGAAGCTTTCTTT.

The chain carries TRBV7-9 and TRBJ2-1; 15 nucleotides line up with TRBD2. This CDR3 comprises 18 residues. V lost 4 bases and J lost 4; bases outside the gene matches: 8. The germline gives CDR1 SEHNR, CDR2 FQNEAQ (reference sequence). CDR3 loop: CASSSLWTSGGEYNEQFF. The CDR3 DNA follows: TGTGCCAGCAGCTCCCTGTGGACTAGCGGGGGGGAATACAATGAGCAGTTCTTC.

The rearrangement joins TRBV9 to TRBJ1-4; 7 nucleotides agree with TRBD1. V dropped 5 bases and J dropped 2; count of bases not matched to a gene: 6. The CDR3 has 15 amino acids. CDR1 and CDR2 (germline): SGDLS, YYNGEE. In DNA, the CDR3 is TGTGCCAGCAGTACGACAGGGATCACTAATGAAAAACTGTTTTTT. This codes for CASSTTGITNEKLFF.

The V gene is TRBV9, the J gene TRBJ2-1; possible D gene TRBD2, 6 bases. Trimming removed 3 bases from V and 0 bases from J, with 13 bases in between. Looked up from germline, CDR1 is SGDLS and CDR2 is YYNGEE. The CDR3 totals 16 residues. CDR3 sequence reads: CASSGGGASSYNEQFF. CDR3 bases: TGTGCCAGCAGCGGGGGCGGGGCTAGCTCCTACAATGAGCAGTTCTTC. Full variable domain (missing parts from reference TRBV9 and TRBJ2-1): DSGVTQTPKHLITATGQRVTLRCSPRSGDLSVYWYQQSLDQGLQFLIQYYNGEERAKGNILERFSAQQFPDLHSELNLSSLELGDSALYFCASSGGGASSYNEQFFGPGTRLTVL.

The rearrangement links TRBV7-9 to TRBJ1-1; 7 nucleotides line up with TRBD1. Per germline, CDR1 SEHNR and CDR2 FQNEAQ (reference sequence). The CDR3 is 14 amino acids. Unmatched junction bases numbered 12, after V lost 1 base and J lost 13 bases. CDR3 loop: CASSLDVDRAGVFF. CDR3 nucleotides: TGTGCCAGCAGCTTAGATGTAGACAGGGCGGGTGTTTTCTTT.

The chain employs TRBV19 and TRBJ1-5; D is uncertain. Trimming left V 3 bases short and J 9 bases short, with 12 bases between. Germline CDR1 and CDR2: LNHDA and SQIVND (reference sequence). CDR3 length: 13 amino acids. In DNA, the CDR3 is TGTGCCAGTAGTATTGGGTATGAGCGGCCCCAGCATTTT. Its protein product is CASSIGYERPQHF. The variable domain in full, with the rest retrieved from reference TRBV19 and TRBJ1-5, is DGGITQSPKYLFRKEGQNVTLSCEQNLNHDAMYWYRQDPGQGLRLIYYSQIVNDFQKGDIAEGYSVSREKKESFPLTVTSAQKNPTAFYLCASSIGYERPQHFGDGTRLSIL.

This clone was detected once. V usage is TRBV2 and J usage is TRBJ2-7; D is undetermined. V was trimmed by 10 bases and J by 0 bases, leaving 16 bases between them. This CDR3 has 14 amino acids. Per germline, CDR1 SNHLY and CDR2 FYNNEI. The CDR3 sequence: CATQQQISSYEQYF. DNA for the CDR3: TGTGCCACCCAACAGCAGATTAGCTCCTACGAGCAGTACTTC.

V and J are TRBV30 and TRBJ2-7; D gene unclear. CDR3 length: 15 amino acids. Germline V gene sequence: CDR1 GTSNPN, CDR2 SVGIG (reference sequence). V was cut by 0 bases and J by 6 bases, with 18 bases left in between. CDR3 in DNA: TGTGCCTGGAGTGTACTGTTTTCCCGTAGTCGCGAGCAGTACTTC. The encoded protein is CAWSVLFSRSREQYF.

This clone has just a few counts. The V and J genes are TRBV21-1 and TRBJ2-2; TRBD1, the table's D call, was not compared with the DNA. TRBV21-1 is an annotated pseudogene. This CDR3 spans 15 amino acids. The CDR3 nucleotides read TGTGCCAGCAGCACGGAGGGGGCGCACACCGGGGAGCTGTTTTTT. Translating gives CASSTEGAHTGELFF.

The gene calls are TRBV19 and TRBJ1-1, with D possibly being TRBD1 (6 bases). The CDR3 extends over 14 amino acids. The ends were cut back, 5 bases at V and 3 bases at J, with 13 bases in the middle. Germline CDR1 and CDR2: LNHDA and SQIVND (reference sequence). This CDR3 reads CASSHKGGDTEAFF. CDR3 coding DNA: TGTGCCAGTAGTCACAAGGGGGGGGACACTGAAGCTTTCTTT.

In this sample, this clone turned up once. CDR3 nucleotide sequence: TGTGCCTGGAGCTCCTTAGAAAGCAATCAGCCCCAGCATTTT. This gives the protein CAWSSLESNQPQHF. The V and J genes are TRBV30 and TRBJ1-5; D not certain. This CDR3 spans 14 amino acids. The germline V gene has CDR1 GTSNPN and CDR2 SVGIG (reference sequence). The V end lost 3 bases, the J end lost 1 base, and 10 bases lay between the germline ends.

The chain links TRBV9 to TRBJ2-3, with 9 bases matching TRBD2. Germline V CDR1 and CDR2: SGDLS, YYNGEE. Trimming took 0 bases from V and 0 from J; bases not matched to a gene: 11. This CDR3 has 19 residues. CDR3 loop: CASSVDTRLAALSTDTQYF. DNA for the CDR3: TGTGCCAGCAGCGTAGACACGAGACTAGCGGCCCTTAGCACAGATACGCAGTATTTT.

The chain carries TRBV27 and TRBJ1-1; possibly TRBD1 for D (5 bases). The ends were cut back, 3 bases at V and 4 bases at J, with 15 bases in the middle. The CDR3 covers 15 residues. Germline lookup yields CDR1 MNHEY and CDR2 SMNVEV (reference sequence). The CDR3 reads CASSFQTTGGTEAFF. In DNA, the CDR3 is TGTGCCAGCAGTTTTCAGACAACCGGGGGCACTGAAGCTTTCTTT.

The rearrangement uses TRBV7-3 and TRBJ2-1, with D possibly matching TRBD2 (7 bases). CDR3 length equals 15 residues. The germline V gene encodes CDR1 SGHTA and CDR2 FQGTGA. Deletions cut 6 bases from V and 4 bases from J, with 16 bases between. The CDR3 spells CASRLGGGSYNEQFF. Written as DNA, the CDR3 is TGTGCCAGCAGATTAGGGGGGGGTAGTTACAATGAGCAGTTCTTC.

The chain carries TRBV5-4 and TRBJ2-7, with 9 bases lining up with TRBD1. V shed 3 bases and J 3 bases; nucleotides not matched to a gene: 7. Per the germline V gene, CDR1 is SGHNT and CDR2 is YYREEE (reference sequence). The CDR3 has 15 residues. CDR3 sequence: CASSSGTGLIYEQYF. DNA for the CDR3: TGTGCCAGCAGCTCGGGGACAGGGTTAATCTACGAGCAGTACTTC.

The rearrangement uses TRBV4-3 and TRBJ1-4, with 9 bases aligning to TRBD1. V trimming: 0 bases; J trimming: 10 bases; junction bases outside the gene matches: 12. The CDR3 runs to 17 residues. Germline V gene lookup returns CDR1 LGHNA and CDR2 YSLEER. This CDR3 is CASSQEGAGTGPLKLFF. DNA for the CDR3: TGCGCCAGCAGCCAAGAGGGGGCCGGGACAGGGCCCCTAAAACTGTTTTTT.